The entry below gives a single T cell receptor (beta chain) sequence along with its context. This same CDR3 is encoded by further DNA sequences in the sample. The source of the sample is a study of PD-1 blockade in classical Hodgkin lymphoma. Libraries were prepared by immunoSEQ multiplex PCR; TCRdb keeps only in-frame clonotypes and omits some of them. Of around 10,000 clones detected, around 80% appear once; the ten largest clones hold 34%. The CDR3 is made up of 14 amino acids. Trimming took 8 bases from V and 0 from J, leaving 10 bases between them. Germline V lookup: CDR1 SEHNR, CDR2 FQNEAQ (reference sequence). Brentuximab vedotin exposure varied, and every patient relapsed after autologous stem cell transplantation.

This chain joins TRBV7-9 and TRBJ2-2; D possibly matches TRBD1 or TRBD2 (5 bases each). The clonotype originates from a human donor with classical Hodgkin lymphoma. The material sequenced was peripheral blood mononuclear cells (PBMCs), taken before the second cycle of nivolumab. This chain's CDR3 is CASRGSSNTGELFF. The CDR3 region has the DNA TGTGCCAGCCGGGGCAGCTCGAACACCGGGGAGCTGTTTTTT.